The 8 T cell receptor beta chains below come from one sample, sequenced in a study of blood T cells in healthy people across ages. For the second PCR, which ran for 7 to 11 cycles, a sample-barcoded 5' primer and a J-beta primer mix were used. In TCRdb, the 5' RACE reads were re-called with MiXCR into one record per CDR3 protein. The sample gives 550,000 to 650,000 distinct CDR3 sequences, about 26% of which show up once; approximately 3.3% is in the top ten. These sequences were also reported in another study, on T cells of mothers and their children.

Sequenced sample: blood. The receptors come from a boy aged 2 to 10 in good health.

CDR3 protein: CASGREAYEQYF. CDR3 in DNA: TGTGCCAGCGGCCGGGAGGCCTACGAGCAGTACTTC. The gene calls are TRBV7-9 and TRBJ2-5; 7 bases line up with TRBD2. The J call is in doubt because the DNA end fits TRBJ2-7 better. The CDR3 spans 12 residues. Germline V gene lookup returns CDR1 SEHNR and CDR2 FQNEAQ (reference sequence).

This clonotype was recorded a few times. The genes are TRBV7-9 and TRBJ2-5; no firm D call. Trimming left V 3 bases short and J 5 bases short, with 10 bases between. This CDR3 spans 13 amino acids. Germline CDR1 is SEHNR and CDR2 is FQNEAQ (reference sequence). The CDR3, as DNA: TGTGCCAGCAGCTTCGCGCTCAGGGAGACCCAGTACTTC. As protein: CASSFALRETQYF.

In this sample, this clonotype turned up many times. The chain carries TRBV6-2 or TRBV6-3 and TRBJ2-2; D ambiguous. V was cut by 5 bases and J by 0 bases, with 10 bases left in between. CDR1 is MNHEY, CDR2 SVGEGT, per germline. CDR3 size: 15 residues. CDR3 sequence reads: CASSIGPSNTGELFF. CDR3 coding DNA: TGTGCCAGCAGTATCGGGCCCTCGAACACCGGGGAGCTGTTTTTT.

CDR3 sequence reads: CASSLKSKASGGAYEQYF. CDR3 nucleotides: TGCGCCAGCAGCCTGAAATCCAAGGCTAGCGGGGGGGCCTACGAGCAGTACTTC. The chain combines TRBV4-1 with TRBJ2-5; 12 bases fit TRBD2. The tail of the sequence fits TRBJ2-7 better, so the J call may be wrong. CDR3 length equals 18 residues. From germline, CDR1 is MGHRA and CDR2 YSYEKL.

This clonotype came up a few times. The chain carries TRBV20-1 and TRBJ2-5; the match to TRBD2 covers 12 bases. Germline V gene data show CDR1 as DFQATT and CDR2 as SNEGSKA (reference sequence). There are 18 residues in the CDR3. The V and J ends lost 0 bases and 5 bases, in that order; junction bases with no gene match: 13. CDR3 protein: CSARDFTGLAGSGETQYF. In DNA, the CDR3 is TGCAGTGCTAGAGATTTTACCGGACTAGCGGGATCCGGTGAGACCCAGTACTTC.

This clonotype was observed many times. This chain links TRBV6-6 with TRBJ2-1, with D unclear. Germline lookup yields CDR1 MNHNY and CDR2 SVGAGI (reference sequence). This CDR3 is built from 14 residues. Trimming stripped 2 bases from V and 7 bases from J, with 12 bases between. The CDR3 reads CASSYQSRSNEQFF. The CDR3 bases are TGTGCCAGCAGTTACCAGTCCCGTTCGAATGAGCAGTTCTTC.

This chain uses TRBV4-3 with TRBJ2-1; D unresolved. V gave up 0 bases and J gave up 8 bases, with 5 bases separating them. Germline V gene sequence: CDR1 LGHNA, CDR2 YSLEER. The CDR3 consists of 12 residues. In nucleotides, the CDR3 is TGCGCCAGCAGCCAAGAGGCGGATGAGCAGTTCTTC. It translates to CASSQEADEQFF.

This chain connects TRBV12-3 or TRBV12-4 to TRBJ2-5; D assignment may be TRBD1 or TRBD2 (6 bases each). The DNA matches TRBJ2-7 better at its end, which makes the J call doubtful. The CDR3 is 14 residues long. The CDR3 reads CASSPGGRNYEQYF. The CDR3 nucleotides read TGTGCCAGCAGCCCCGGGGGCCGGAACTACGAGCAGTACTTC.